This T cell receptor beta chain emerged from a study of blood T cell repertoires in COVID-19. About the study: Sites across the United States, Italy and Spain contributed samples from acute and convalescent COVID-19.

Seattle-derived patients entered the study during active infection and were followed longitudinally. The trim removed 1 base at V and 1 base at J, leaving 9 bases unmatched. CDR1 is GTSNPN and CDR2 is SVGIG in the germline V gene (reference sequence). The CDR3 contains 18 residues. Per the study methods: Reference gene primers were amplified, and this amplification served to estimate nucleated cell counts. Only in-frame clones appear in the TCRdb table, and some are missing; sequencing was by immunoSEQ multiplex PCR. That table supplies the V and J calls and clone size; D and trimming were determined from the DNA. The sample shows around 290,000 clones, roughly 92% of them seen only once.

The sample comprised peripheral blood. The chain uses TRBV30 and TRBJ2-3; 12 positions match TRBD2. The TCR comes from a young woman with COVID-19, enrolled during active disease. In nucleotides, the CDR3 is TGTGCCTGGAGTGGCACTAGCGGGAGGACCGAGCGCACAGATACGCAGTATTTT. It is translated as CAWSGTSGRTERTDTQYF. Full variable domain (missing parts from reference TRBV30 and TRBJ2-3): SQTIHQWPATLVQPVGSPLSLECTVEGTSNPNLYWYRQAAGRGLQLLFYSVGIGQISSEVPQNLSASRPQDRQFILSSKKLLLSDSGFYLCAWSGTSGRTERTDTQYFGPGTRLTVL.